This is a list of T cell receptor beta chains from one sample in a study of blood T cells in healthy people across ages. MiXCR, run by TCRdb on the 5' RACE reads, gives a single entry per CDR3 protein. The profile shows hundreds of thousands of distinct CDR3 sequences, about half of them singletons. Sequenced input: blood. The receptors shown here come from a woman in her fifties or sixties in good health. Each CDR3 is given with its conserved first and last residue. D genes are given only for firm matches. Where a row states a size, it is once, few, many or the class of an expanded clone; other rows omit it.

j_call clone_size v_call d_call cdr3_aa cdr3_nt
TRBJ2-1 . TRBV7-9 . CASSLRSTGQSYNEQFF TGTGCCAGCAGCTTAAGGTCGACGGGGCAATCATACAATGAGCAGTTCTTC
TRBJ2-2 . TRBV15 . CATSRDFGEGELFF TGTGCCACCAGCAGAGATTTTGGCGAAGGGGAGCTGTTTTTT
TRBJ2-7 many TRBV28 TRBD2 CASSLSGRPYNEQYF TGTGCCAGCAGTTTAAGCGGGAGGCCCTACAATGAGCAGTACTTC
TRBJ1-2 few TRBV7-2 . CASSLGARGSTF TGTGCCAGCAGCTTAGGGGCCCGGGGATCCACCTTC
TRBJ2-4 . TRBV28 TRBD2 CASSHQTGGTSGRLAKNIQYF TGTGCCAGCAGTCATCAGACAGGGGGGACTAGCGGGAGGCTAGCCAAAAACATTCAGTACTTC
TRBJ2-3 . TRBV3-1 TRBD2 CASSQVAGTDTQYF TGTGCCAGCAGCCAAGTAGCGGGTACAGATACGCAGTATTTT
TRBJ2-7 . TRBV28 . CASSSPYRLQDYEQYF TGTGCCAGCAGTTCTCCATACAGGCTCCAAGACTACGAGCAGTACTTC
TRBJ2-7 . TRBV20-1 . CSASPVPYEQYF TGCAGTGCTAGTCCTGTGCCCTACGAGCAGTACTTC
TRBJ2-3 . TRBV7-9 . CASSPRSMSSTDTQYF TGTGCCAGCAGCCCCCGGTCGATGTCTAGCACAGATACGCAGTATTTT
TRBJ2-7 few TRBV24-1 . CATSDVSVSYEQYF TGTGCCACCAGTGATGTTAGCGTCTCCTACGAGCAGTACTTC
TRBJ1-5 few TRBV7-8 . CASSLDQGSNQPQHF TGTGCCAGCAGCTTGGATCAGGGGAGCAATCAGCCCCAGCATTTT
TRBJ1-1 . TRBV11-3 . CASSSEGATEAFF TGTGCCAGCAGCTCCGAGGGAGCCACTGAAGCTTTCTTT
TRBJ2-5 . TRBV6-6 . CASCPREETQYF TGTGCCAGCTGTCCTAGAGAAGAGACCCAGTACTTC
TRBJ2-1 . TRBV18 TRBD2 CASSPPEGLAVYNEQFF TGTGCCAGCTCACCACCGGAAGGACTAGCGGTCTACAATGAGCAGTTCTTC
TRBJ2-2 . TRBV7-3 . CASSPSPLGELFF TGTGCCAGCAGCCCCTCCCCCCTAGGCGAGCTGTTTTTT
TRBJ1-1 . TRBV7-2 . CASSGGGSRVTEAFF TGTGCCAGCAGCGGAGGGGGGTCTAGGGTCACTGAAGCTTTCTTT
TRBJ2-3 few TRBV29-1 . CSGRTGDSGDTQYF TGCAGCGGCCGAACAGGGGATAGCGGAGATACGCAGTATTTT
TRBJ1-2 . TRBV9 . CASSVGPPRTAQNYGYTF TGTGCCAGCAGCGTAGGTCCGCCCCGAACGGCCCAGAACTATGGCTACACCTTC
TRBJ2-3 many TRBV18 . CASSPPSGRDTQYF TGTGCCAGCTCACCACCGAGTGGCAGGGATACGCAGTATTTT
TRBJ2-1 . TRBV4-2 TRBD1 CASSQVGTETINEQFF TGTGCCAGCAGCCAAGTAGGGACAGAGACTATCAATGAGCAGTTCTTC
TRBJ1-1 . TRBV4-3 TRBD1 CASSQALGTEVTEAFF TGCGCCAGCAGCCAAGCTCTAGGGACAGAGGTCACTGAAGCTTTCTTT
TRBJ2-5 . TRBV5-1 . CASRQVVWEETQYF TGCGCCAGCAGACAGGTAGTCTGGGAGGAGACCCAGTACTTC
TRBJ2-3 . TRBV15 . CATSGTNPDHTDTQYF TGTGCCACCAGCGGCACTAACCCTGATCACACAGATACGCAGTATTTT
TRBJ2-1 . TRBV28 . CASSSPPLKEFF TGTGCCAGCAGTTCCCCCCCCTTGAAGGAATTCTTC
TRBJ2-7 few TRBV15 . CATSRNSGSSYEQYF TGTGCCACCAGCAGGAATAGCGGAAGCTCCTACGAGCAGTACTTC
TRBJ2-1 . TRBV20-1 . CSARDPSASYNEQFF TGCAGTGCTAGAGATCCTTCGGCCAGCTACAATGAGCAGTTCTTC
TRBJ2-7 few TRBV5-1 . CASSLVSGVYEQYF TGCGCCAGCAGCTTGGTTTCGGGCGTCTACGAGCAGTACTTC
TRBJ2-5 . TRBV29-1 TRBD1 CSVRRTGMETQYF TGCAGCGTCCGAAGGACAGGGATGGAGACCCAGTACTTC
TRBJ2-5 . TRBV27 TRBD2 CASKWTSGSRETQYF TGTGCCAGCAAGTGGACTAGCGGGAGTAGGGAGACCCAGTACTTC
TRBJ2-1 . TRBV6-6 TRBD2 CASSYSGRADNEQFF TGTGCCAGCAGTTACTCCGGGAGGGCCGACAATGAGCAGTTCTTC
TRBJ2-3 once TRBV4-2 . CASSQEDWRASAVSGTQYF TGTGCCAGCAGCCAAGAAGATTGGAGGGCTAGCGCGGTTAGCGGTACGCAGTATTTT
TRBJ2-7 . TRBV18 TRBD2 CASSPPGLAGGFEQYF TGTGCCAGCTCACCACCTGGGCTAGCGGGAGGTTTCGAGCAGTACTTC
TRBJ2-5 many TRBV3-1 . CASSQVRETQYF TGTGCCAGCAGCCAAGTTCGCGAGACCCAGTACTTC
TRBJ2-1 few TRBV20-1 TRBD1 CSARDSGTGSQGQFF TGCAGTGCTAGAGATTCCGGGACAGGGAGTCAGGGGCAGTTCTTC
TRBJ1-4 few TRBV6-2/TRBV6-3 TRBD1 CASSLGTGYGNEKLFF TGTGCCAGCTCTCTTGGGACAGGGTACGGTAATGAAAAACTGTTTTTT
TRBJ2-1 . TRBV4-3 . CASSQDSGAREQFF TGCGCCAGCAGCCAAGATTCGGGGGCGCGTGAGCAGTTCTTC
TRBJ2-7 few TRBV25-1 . CASSGAYSSYEQYF TGTGCCAGCAGCGGAGCTTATAGCTCCTACGAGCAGTACTTC
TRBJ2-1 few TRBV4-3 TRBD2 CASSQGTSGGFGEQFF TGCGCCAGCAGCCAAGGGACTAGCGGGGGTTTTGGTGAGCAGTTCTTC
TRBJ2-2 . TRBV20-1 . CSARVQGNTGELFF TGCAGTGCTAGGGTACAGGGGAACACCGGGGAGCTGTTTTTT
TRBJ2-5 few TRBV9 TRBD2 CASSPNSGLPGTQYF TGTGCCAGCAGCCCAAACTCGGGACTACCAGGGACCCAGTACTTC
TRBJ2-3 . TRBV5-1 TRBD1 CASLGNRGTQYF TGCGCCAGCCTGGGGAACAGGGGGACGCAGTATTTT
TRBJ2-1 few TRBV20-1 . CSARSKGDKNPSYNEQFF TGCAGTGCTAGGTCTAAAGGAGACAAAAACCCCTCCTACAATGAGCAGTTCTTC
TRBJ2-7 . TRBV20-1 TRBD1 CSARDRWEDRTGGVYEQYF TGCAGTGCTAGAGATCGTTGGGAGGACAGGACAGGGGGCGTCTACGAGCAGTACTTC
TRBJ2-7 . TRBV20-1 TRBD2 CSASEAGDAYEQYF TGCAGTGCTAGCGAGGCGGGGGACGCTTACGAGCAGTACTTC
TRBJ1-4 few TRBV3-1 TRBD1 CASSRRQGNSEKLFF TGTGCCAGCAGCCGCCGACAGGGAAATAGCGAAAAACTGTTTTTT
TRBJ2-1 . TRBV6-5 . CASSYYRYNEQFF TGTGCCAGCAGTTACTACCGATACAATGAGCAGTTCTTC
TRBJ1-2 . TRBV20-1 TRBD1 CSARSQGAGGYTF TGCAGTGCTAGGTCCCAGGGGGCAGGAGGCTACACCTTC
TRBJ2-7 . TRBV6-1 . CAIKGVSYEQYF TGTGCCATTAAGGGAGTGTCTTACGAGCAGTACTTC
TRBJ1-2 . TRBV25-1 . CASSAGEYGYTF TGTGCCAGCAGTGCGGGAGAATATGGCTACACCTTC
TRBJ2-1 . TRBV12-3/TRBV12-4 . CASSTHGTPGDEQFF TGTGCCAGCAGCACACACGGGACCCCCGGCGATGAGCAGTTCTTC